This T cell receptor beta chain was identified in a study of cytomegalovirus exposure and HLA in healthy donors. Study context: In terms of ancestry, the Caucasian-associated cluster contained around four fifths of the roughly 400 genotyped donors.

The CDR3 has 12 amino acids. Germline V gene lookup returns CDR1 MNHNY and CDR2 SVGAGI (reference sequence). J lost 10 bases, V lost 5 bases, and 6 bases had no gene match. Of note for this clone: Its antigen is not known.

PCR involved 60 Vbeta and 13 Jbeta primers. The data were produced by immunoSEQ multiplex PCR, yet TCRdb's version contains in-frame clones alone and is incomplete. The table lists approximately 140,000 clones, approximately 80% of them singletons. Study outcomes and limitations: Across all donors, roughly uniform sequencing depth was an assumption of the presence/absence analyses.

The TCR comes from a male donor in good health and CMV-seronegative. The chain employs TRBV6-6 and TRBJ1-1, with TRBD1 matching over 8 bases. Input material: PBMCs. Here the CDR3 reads CASSRRDRGAFF. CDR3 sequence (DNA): TGTGCCAGCAGTCGCCGTGACAGGGGAGCTTTCTTT.